This T cell receptor beta chain was identified in a study of shared clonotypes between healthy human individuals. Measured with immunoSEQ multiplex PCR; TCRdb has only the in-frame clones, and not every one. The data contain some 2.1 million clones, around 93% of them singletons. As defined, naive CD8 cells were CD45RO-negative and positively selected for CCR7, with terminally differentiated effector memory CD45RA+ cells excluded. Germline values: CDR1 SEHNR, CDR2 FQNEAQ (reference sequence). V was cut by 1 base and J by 0 bases, with 6 bases left in between. The CDR3 contains 14 residues. The chain carries TRBV7-9 and TRBJ2-5; D gene uncertain. This TCR came from a man in his late teens or twenties in good health. Some clones in this sample may be carry-over from other donors' samples. The sample was naive CD8+ T cells from PBMCs. This CDR3 is CASSLVLYQETQYF. Written as DNA, the CDR3 is TGTGCCAGCAGCTTAGTTCTGTACCAAGAGACCCAGTACTTC.